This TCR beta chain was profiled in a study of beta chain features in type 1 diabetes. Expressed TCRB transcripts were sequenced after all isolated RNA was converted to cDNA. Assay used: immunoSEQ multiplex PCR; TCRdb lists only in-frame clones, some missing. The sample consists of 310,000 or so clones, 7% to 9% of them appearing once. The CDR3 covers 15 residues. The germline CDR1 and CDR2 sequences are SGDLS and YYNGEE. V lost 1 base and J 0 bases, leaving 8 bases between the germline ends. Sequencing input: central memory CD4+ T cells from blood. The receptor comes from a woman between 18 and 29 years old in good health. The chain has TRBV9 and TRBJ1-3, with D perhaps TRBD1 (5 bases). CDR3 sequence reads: CASSVRGISGNTIYF. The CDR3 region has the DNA TGTGCCAGCAGCGTAAGGGGCATCTCTGGAAACACCATATATTTT.